This entry describes one TCR beta chain. Measured with immunoSEQ multiplex PCR; TCRdb has only the in-frame clones, and not every one. This table has about 72,000 clones, approximately 90% appearing once. These data belong to a study of blood T cell repertoires in COVID-19. The sample was peripheral blood. The receptor's source is a woman aged 55 to 70 with active COVID-19.

The CDR3 DNA is TGTGCCAGCGGCTATCGAGGGACAGGGGGCTCTGGGGCCAACGTCCTGACTTTC. Protein sequence: CASGYRGTGGSGANVLTF. The chain couples TRBV3-1 (or the pseudogene TRBV3-2) to TRBJ2-6, with TRBD1 identical over 11 bases. V lost 8 bases, J lost 0 bases, and 9 bases stayed unmatched. The CDR3 consists of 18 residues. The germline V gene encodes CDR1 LGHDT and CDR2 YNNKEL (reference sequence).